Each of the 7 T cell receptor beta chains below was sequenced from the same sample in a study of T cell repertoires in cytomegalovirus infection. One entry per CDR3 protein results from TCRdb running MiXCR on the reads. The sample contains 150,000 to 200,000 distinct CDR3 sequences, roughly 9.8% of which appear only once. Sequencing input: PBMCs. The source is a human donor in good health (CMV status not recorded). Some clones in this sample may be carry-over from other donors' samples.

In its sample, this clonotype was seen many times. The chain joins TRBV5-1 to TRBJ1-6; a possible D gene is TRBD1 (5 bases). Germline CDR1 SGHRS, CDR2 YFSETQ. V lost 0 bases to trimming and J lost 6 bases, with 10 bases between them. This CDR3 has 15 residues. For the CDR3, the DNA is TGCGCCAGCAGCTTGGGGTCCGGGGCTAATTCACCCCTCCACTTT. It codes for CASSLGSGANSPLHF.

The chain links TRBV5-1 to TRBJ2-7; D unclear. Germline-derived CDR1 and CDR2 are SGHRS and YFSETQ. Trimming cost V 4 bases and J 3 bases, with 5 bases left between them. The CDR3 covers 11 residues. For the CDR3, the DNA is TGCGCCAGCAGCGCCCTCTACGAGCAGTACTTC. Translated: CASSALYEQYF. Supplemented by reference TRBV5-1 and TRBJ2-7, the full variable domain reads KAGVTQTPRYLIKTRGQQVTLSCSPISGHRSVSWYQQTPGQGLQFLFEYFSETQRNKGNFPGRFSGRQFSNSRSEMNVSTLELGDSALYLCASSALYEQYFGPGTRLTVT.

This clonotype was found many times. Here the CDR3 reads CASSFLASGSGDEQFF. CDR3 DNA sequence: TGTGCCAGCAGCTTCCTGGCTAGCGGGAGTGGCGATGAGCAGTTCTTC. The V call is TRBV7-8, the J call TRBJ2-1, with TRBD2 identical over 10 bases. The junction had 10 bases not matched to a gene; V was cut back by 3 bases and J by 8 bases. The CDR3 has 16 amino acids. The germline V gene encodes CDR1 SGHVS and CDR2 FQNEAQ.

In its sample, this clonotype was seen many times. The chain carries TRBV7-8 and TRBJ1-2; no clear D. Germline CDR1 and CDR2: SGHVS and FQNEAQ. Trimming took 1 base from V and 0 from J, leaving 12 bases between them. This CDR3 spans 16 amino acids. CDR3 in DNA: TGTGCCAGCAGCTTAGAGGTCCTTAGGGCTAACTATGGCTACACCTTC. As protein: CASSLEVLRANYGYTF.

This clonotype was counted at least ten times. CDR3 nucleotides: TGTGCCAGCAGCTTAGCCTCAGAAAGGGCGAGAAATGAGCAGTTCTTC. Translated, it gives CASSLASERARNEQFF. The chain uses TRBV7-2 and TRBJ2-1; D gene unclear. Germline values: CDR1 SGHTA, CDR2 FQGNSA. This CDR3 contains 16 residues. With 0 bases removed from V and 7 bases from J, the gap between germline ends came to 16 bases.

Only a few counts were recorded for this clonotype. CDR3 in DNA: TGTGCCAGCTCACCGGTCGGACAGTCTAACACTGAAGCTTTCTTT. Its protein is CASSPVGQSNTEAFF. V and J are TRBV18 and TRBJ1-1; D might be TRBD1 (6 bases). The ends were cut back, 3 bases at V and 2 bases at J, with 13 bases in the middle. The CDR3 totals 15 residues. The germline CDR1 and CDR2 sequences are KGHSH and LQKENI.

Many counts were recorded for this clonotype. The chain joins TRBV2 to TRBJ1-2; 8 bases are shared with TRBD1. The V gene end was trimmed by 8 bases and the J gene end by 0 bases; junction bases not matched to a gene: 2. The CDR3 extends over 13 amino acids. Germline values: CDR1 SNHLY, CDR2 FYNNEI. The CDR3 is CASGGQANYGYTF. The CDR3 nucleotides are TGTGCCAGCGGGGGACAGGCTAACTATGGCTACACCTTC.